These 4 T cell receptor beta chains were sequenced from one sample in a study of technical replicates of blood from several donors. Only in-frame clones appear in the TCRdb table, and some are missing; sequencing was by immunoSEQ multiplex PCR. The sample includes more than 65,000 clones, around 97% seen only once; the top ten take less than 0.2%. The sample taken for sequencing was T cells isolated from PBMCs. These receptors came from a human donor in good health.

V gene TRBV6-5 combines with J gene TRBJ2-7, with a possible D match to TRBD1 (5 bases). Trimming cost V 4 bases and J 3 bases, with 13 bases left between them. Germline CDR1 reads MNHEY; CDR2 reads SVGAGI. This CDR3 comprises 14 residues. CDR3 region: CASSFRQLDYEQYF. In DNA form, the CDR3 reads TGTGCCAGCAGTTTCCGACAGCTTGACTACGAGCAGTACTTC.

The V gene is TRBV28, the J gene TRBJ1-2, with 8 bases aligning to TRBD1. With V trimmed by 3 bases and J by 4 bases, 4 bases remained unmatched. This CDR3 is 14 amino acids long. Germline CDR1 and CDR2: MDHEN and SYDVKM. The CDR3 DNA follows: TGTGCCAGCAGTTTGTTACAGGGGGTCTATGGCTACACCTTC. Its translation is CASSLLQGVYGYTF.

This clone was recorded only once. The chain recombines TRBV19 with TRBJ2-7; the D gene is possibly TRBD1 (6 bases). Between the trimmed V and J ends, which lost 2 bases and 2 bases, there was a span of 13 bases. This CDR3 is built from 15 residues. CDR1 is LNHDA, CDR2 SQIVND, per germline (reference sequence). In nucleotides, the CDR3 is TGTGCCAGTAGTATAAAGGGGACATCCCCCTACGAGCAGTACTTC. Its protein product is CASSIKGTSPYEQYF. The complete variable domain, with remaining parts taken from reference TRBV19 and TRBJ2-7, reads DGGITQSPKYLFRKEGQNVTLSCEQNLNHDAMYWYRQDPGQGLRLIYYSQIVNDFQKGDIAEGYSVSREKKESFPLTVTSAQKNPTAFYLCASSIKGTSPYEQYFGPGTRLTVT.

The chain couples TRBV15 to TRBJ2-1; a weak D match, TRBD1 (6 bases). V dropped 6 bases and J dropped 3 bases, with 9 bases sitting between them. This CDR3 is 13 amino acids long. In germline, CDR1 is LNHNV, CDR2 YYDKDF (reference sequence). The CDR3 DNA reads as TGTGCCACCAGACAGGGTTTCTACAATGAGCAGTTCTTC. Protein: CATRQGFYNEQFF.